A single sample gave rise to the 10 T cell receptor beta chains below, sequenced in a study of vaccination effects on CD4 cells after COVID-19. Their antigens are not known. Generated by immunoSEQ multiplex PCR, the TCRdb table keeps only in-frame clones and is missing some. The profile shows more than 60,000 clones, 74% of them singletons. Culture lasted about 11 days before CD4+ T cell isolation. Vaccine administered to participants consisted of two doses of either BNT162b2 or mRNA-1273. The sequenced sample was CD4+ T cells from PBMCs cultured without peptide, obtained after COVID-19 vaccination. All receptors come from a human donor who received a COVID-19 vaccine.

The J gene is TRBJ2-5, the V gene TRBV7-2; 8 bases align to TRBD1. CDR3 length: 14 amino acids. The ends lost 5 bases at V and 2 bases at J; junction bases unmatched: 4. Germline V lookup: CDR1 SGHTA, CDR2 FQGNSA. In DNA, the CDR3 is TGTGCCAGCAGCCTAGACAGGGGACAAGAGACCCAGTACTTC. Amino acids: CASSLDRGQETQYF.

The rearrangement links TRBV28 to TRBJ1-4; tentatively, D is TRBD1 (6 bases). Germline V CDR1 and CDR2: MDHEN, SYDVKM. The CDR3 sequence is 15 residues long. Trimming shortened V by 11 bases and J by 0 bases, and 16 bases separated the two germline ends. The CDR3 reads CACVKGGTTNEKLFF. CDR3 bases: TGTGCCTGCGTTAAAGGGGGGACAACTAATGAAAAACTGTTTTTT.

This clone was counted between two and nine times. The chain recombines TRBV2 with TRBJ1-2, with 8 bases aligning to TRBD1. Germline V CDR1 and CDR2: SNHLY, FYNNEI. The CDR3 is 14 amino acids. The ends lost 6 bases at V and 4 bases at J; junction bases unmatched: 7. CDR3 DNA sequence: TGTGCCAGCAGGGAGACAGGGGTGTTCTATGGCTACACCTTC. It specifies CASRETGVFYGYTF.

J is TRBJ2-1 and V is TRBV7-3; 10 positions match TRBD2. V was pared by 6 bases and J by 7 bases, with 15 bases of the junction left unmatched. This CDR3 spans 17 amino acids. Germline CDR1 and CDR2: SGHTA and FQGTGA. The CDR3 region has the DNA TGTGCCAGCAGGCGCACTCCTGGACTAGCGGATCGAAATGAGCAGTTCTTC. Protein: CASRRTPGLADRNEQFF.

In DNA, the CDR3 is TGCGCCAGCAGCTTCGACCGGGATACGCAGTATTTT. Translated, it gives CASSFDRDTQYF. The chain links TRBV5-1 to TRBJ2-3; no definite D call. Trimming removed 2 bases at V and 6 bases at J, with 7 bases between. The CDR3 contains 12 residues. CDR1 is SGHRS and CDR2 is YFSETQ in the germline V gene.

The chain is built from TRBV5-8 and TRBJ2-3; perhaps D is TRBD1 or TRBD2 (5 bases each). The germline gives CDR1 SGHTS, CDR2 YDEGEE. V lost 0 bases, J lost 4 bases, and 12 bases lay in between. The CDR3 spans 15 residues. The chain's CDR3 is CASSLGGGSADTQYF. CDR3 DNA sequence: TGTGCCAGCAGCTTGGGTGGGGGAAGTGCAGATACGCAGTATTTT.

The DNA for the CDR3 is TGCAGCGTCGCCACAGGGGTTCAGCCCCAGCATTTT. Amino acid sequence: CSVATGVQPQHF. This sequence joins TRBV29-1 and TRBJ1-5; the match to TRBD1 covers 7 bases. The germline CDR1 and CDR2 sequences are SQVTM and ANQGSEA. V lost 6 bases to trimming and J lost 6 bases; unmatched junction nucleotides: 5. The CDR3 runs to 12 residues.

The chain uses TRBV9 and TRBJ2-1; TRBD2 matches at 10 bases. The V gene end was trimmed by 3 bases and the J gene end by 9 bases; junction bases not matched to a gene: 9. Looked up from germline, CDR1 is SGDLS and CDR2 is YYNGEE. This CDR3 is built from 15 residues. DNA of the CDR3: TGTGCCAGCAGCGATACTAGCGGGGTGGTTAGTGAGCAGTTCTTC. Translation gives CASSDTSGVVSEQFF.

The count of this clone is one. The V gene is TRBV7-2, the J gene TRBJ2-7; 8 bases are shared with TRBD1. The CDR3 runs 14 residues. Germline CDR1 reads SGHTA; CDR2 reads FQGNSA. V trimming: 4 bases; J trimming: 0 bases; junction bases outside the gene matches: 2. In nucleotides, the CDR3 is TGTGCCAGCAGCTCTGACAGGGGCTCCTACGAGCAGTACGTC. It codes for CASSSDRGSYEQYV.

This chain joins TRBV29-1 and TRBJ1-2; TRBD1 is a possible D gene (6 bases). The CDR3 has 11 residues. The ends were cut back, 6 bases at V and 8 bases at J, with 13 bases in the middle. CDR1 and CDR2 (germline): SQVTM, ANQGSEA. The CDR3 is CSVYRVEGYTF. CDR3 nucleotides: TGCAGCGTGTACAGGGTCGAGGGCTACACCTTC.